This section outlines one TCR beta chain sequence together with its context. As yet, its antigen is unknown. Germline values: CDR1 MNHEY, CDR2 SVGAGI. The CDR3 runs to 14 residues. V lost 6 bases to trimming and J lost 5 bases, with 13 bases between them. Clones were read by immunoSEQ multiplex PCR, and TCRdb kept only the in-frame ones, dropping some. The sample shows more than 150,000 clones, 94% of them seen only once. The data are from a study of T cell responses to AZD1222 COVID-19 vaccine. Study findings and constraints: The donor group comprised mostly white British people and more females; the analysis possibly underestimated clonal diversity.

V gene TRBV6-5 combines with J gene TRBJ1-4; D is uncertain. Here the sequenced sample was peripheral blood, taken 28 days after the second AZD1222 dose. This receptor was taken from an adult who received the AZD1222 COVID-19 vaccine. Written as DNA, the CDR3 is TGTGCCAGCAGATTCGGGAGGGTGAATGAAAAACTGTTTTTT. Amino acid sequence: CASRFGRVNEKLFF.